This T cell receptor beta chain comes out of a study of cytomegalovirus exposure and HLA in healthy donors. As for the study in general: Among the approximately 400 donors who were genotyped, about 84% fell in the genetic ancestry cluster that is associated with self-reported Caucasian donors.

This PCR relied on a set of 60 Vbeta primers and 13 Jbeta primers. Profiled with immunoSEQ multiplex PCR; TCRdb holds only in-frame clones, not every one. Its clone listing holds approximately 96,000 clones. Overall study results and limits: Presence/absence analyses assumed roughly uniform sequencing depth across donors. It was reportedly the case that the classifier diagnosed cytomegalovirus status with high specificity and sensitivity.

Germline loops: CDR1 SGHAT, CDR2 FQNNGV. This CDR3 has 17 amino acids. V dropped 5 bases and J dropped 2; count of bases not matched to a gene: 10. A word on this clone: The antigen is not known.

This chain connects TRBV11-2 to TRBJ1-4; 8 bases are shared with TRBD1. The receptor comes from a girl aged 10-17 years in good health and CMV-seropositive. Material: PBMCs. CDR3 DNA: TGTGCCAGCAGCCTTGGACAGGGCCCCCTCACTAATGAAAAACTGTTTTTT. Its protein product is CASSLGQGPLTNEKLFF. The full variable domain, completed using reference TRBV11-2 and TRBJ1-4, is EAGVAQSPRYKIIEKRQSVAFWCNPISGHATLYWYQQILGQGPKLLIQFQNNGVVDDSQLPKDRFSAERLKGVDSTLKIQPAKLEDSAVYLCASSLGQGPLTNEKLFFGSGTQLSVL.